This TCR beta chain derives from a study of blood T cells in healthy people across ages. CDR3 length: 17 amino acids. CDR1 is DFQATT, CDR2 SNEGSKA, per germline (reference sequence). A second roughly 7 to 12 cycle PCR used barcoded and J-beta primers. TCRdb ran MiXCR on the 5' RACE reads and lists one entry per CDR3 protein. The sample lists about 1,600,000 distinct CDR3 sequences; 35% to 45% were seen once. Details on this clonotype: Its antigen is unidentified. The germline gene is not matched at one end of the junction; a read error may be the cause.

Study-wide results and limits: Diversity estimates from one million T cells were considered underestimates.

Material: blood. The rearrangement joins TRBV20-1 to TRBJ2-3; D possibly matches TRBD1 or TRBD2 (5 bases each). The clonotype originates from a woman between 18 and 29 years old in good health. The chain's CDR3 is CSARDNLRGSFEDAQYF. For the CDR3, the DNA is TGCAGTGCTAGAGATAACCTCCGGGGCTCCTTCGAAGATGCGCAGTATTTT.